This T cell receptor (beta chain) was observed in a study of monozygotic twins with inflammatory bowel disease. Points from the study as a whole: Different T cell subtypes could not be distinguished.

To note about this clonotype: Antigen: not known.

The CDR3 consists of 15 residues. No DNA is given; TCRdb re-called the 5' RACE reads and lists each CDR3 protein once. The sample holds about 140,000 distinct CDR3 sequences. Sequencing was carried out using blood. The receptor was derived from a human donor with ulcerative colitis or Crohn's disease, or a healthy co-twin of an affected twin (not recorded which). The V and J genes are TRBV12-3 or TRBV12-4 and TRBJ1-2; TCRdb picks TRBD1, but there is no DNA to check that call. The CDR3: CASSREWTRRYGYTF.